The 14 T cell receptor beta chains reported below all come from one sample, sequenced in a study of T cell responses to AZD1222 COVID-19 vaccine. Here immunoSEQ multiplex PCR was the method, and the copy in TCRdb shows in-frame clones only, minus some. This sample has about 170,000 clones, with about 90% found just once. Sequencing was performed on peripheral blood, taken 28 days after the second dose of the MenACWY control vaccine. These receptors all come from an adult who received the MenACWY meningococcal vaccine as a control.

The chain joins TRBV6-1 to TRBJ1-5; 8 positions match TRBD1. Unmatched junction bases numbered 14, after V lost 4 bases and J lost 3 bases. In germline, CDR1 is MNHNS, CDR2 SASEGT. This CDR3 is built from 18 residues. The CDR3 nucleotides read TGTGCCAGCAGTGCGCAGATAGGGTCAGGGGGCTACAATCAGCCCCAGCATTTT. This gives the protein CASSAQIGSGGYNQPQHF.

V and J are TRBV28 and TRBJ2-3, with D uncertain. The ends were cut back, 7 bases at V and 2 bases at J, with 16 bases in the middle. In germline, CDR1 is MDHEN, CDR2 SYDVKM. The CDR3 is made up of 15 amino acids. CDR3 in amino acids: CASTLRVGYTDTQYF. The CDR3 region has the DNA TGTGCCAGCACCTTACGAGTGGGCTACACAGATACGCAGTATTTT.

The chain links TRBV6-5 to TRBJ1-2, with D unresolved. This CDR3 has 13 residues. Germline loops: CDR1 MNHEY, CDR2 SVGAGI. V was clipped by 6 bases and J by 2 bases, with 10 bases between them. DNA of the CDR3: TGTGCCAGCAGCAAGCCCGGGAACTATGGCTACACCTTC. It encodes CASSKPGNYGYTF.

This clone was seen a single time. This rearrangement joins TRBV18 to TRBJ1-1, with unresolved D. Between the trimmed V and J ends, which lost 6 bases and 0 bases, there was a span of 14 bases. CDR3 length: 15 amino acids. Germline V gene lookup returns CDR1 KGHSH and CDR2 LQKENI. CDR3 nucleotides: TGTGCCAGCTCCCTTATAGGGCAGATGAACACTGAAGCTTTCTTT. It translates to CASSLIGQMNTEAFF.

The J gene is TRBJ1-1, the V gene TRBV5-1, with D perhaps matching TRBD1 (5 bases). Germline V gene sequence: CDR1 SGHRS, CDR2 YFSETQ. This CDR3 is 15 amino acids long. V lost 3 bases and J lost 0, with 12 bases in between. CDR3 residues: CASSWGYRMNTEAFF. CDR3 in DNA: TGCGCCAGCAGCTGGGGCTATCGAATGAACACTGAAGCTTTCTTT.

This CDR3 reads CASSPADRGQSGNTIYF. The CDR3, as DNA: TGTGCCAGTAGTCCAGCGGACAGGGGGCAGTCTGGAAACACCATATATTTT. This chain joins TRBV19 and TRBJ1-3; TRBD1 matches at 11 bases. Germline-derived CDR1 and CDR2 are LNHDA and SQIVND (reference sequence). CDR3 length: 17 amino acids. Trimming cost V 5 bases and J 1 base; bases outside gene matches: 7.

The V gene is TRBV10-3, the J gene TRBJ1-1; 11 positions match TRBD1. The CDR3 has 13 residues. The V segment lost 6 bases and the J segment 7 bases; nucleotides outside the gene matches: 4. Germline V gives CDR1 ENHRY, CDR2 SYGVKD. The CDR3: CAIRGQGVDEAFF. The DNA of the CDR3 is TGTGCCATCAGGGGACAGGGGGTTGATGAAGCTTTCTTT.

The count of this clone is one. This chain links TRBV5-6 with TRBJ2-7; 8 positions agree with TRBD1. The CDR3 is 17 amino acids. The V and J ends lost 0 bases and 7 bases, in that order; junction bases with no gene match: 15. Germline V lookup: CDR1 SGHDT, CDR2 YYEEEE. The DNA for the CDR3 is TGTGCCAGCAGCTTGGGGTTTAATGCCCAGGGGGCGCGGGAGCAGTACTTC. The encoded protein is CASSLGFNAQGAREQYF.

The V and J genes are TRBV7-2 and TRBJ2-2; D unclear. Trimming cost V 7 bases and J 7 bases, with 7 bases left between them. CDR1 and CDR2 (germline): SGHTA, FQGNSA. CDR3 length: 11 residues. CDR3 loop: CASTPFGELFF. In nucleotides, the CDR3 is TGTGCCAGCACCCCCTTCGGGGAGCTGTTTTTT. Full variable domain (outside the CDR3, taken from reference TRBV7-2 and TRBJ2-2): GAGVSQSPSNKVTEKGKDVELRCDPISGHTALYWYRQSLGQGLEFLIYFQGNSAPDKSGLPSDRFSAERTGGSVSTLTIQRTQQEDSAVYLCASTPFGELFFGEGSRLTVL.

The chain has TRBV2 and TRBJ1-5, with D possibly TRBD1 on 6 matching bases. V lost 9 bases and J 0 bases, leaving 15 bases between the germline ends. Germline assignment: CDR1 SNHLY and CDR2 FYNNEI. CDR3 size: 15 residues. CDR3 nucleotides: TGTGCCAGTGGCTCTTCAGGGGTTAGCAATCAGCCCCAGCATTTT. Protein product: CASGSSGVSNQPQHF.

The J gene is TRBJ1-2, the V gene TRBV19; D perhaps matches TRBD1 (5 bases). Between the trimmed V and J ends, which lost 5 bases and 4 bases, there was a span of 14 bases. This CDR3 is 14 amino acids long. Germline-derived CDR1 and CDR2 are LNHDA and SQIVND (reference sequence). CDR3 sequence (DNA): TGTGCCAGTAGTGCGTCCCGGGACGGCTATGGCTACACCTTC. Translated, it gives CASSASRDGYGYTF.

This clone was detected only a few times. For the CDR3, the DNA is TGTGCCAGCTGGAAGGGTAGCGGGACCTATGAGCAGTTCTTC. Protein: CASWKGSGTYEQFF. The rearrangement links TRBV7-9 to TRBJ2-1; 8 nucleotides line up with TRBD2. CDR3 length: 14 amino acids. Germline CDR1 SEHNR, CDR2 FQNEAQ (reference sequence). J lost 8 bases, V lost 8 bases, and 11 bases had no gene match.

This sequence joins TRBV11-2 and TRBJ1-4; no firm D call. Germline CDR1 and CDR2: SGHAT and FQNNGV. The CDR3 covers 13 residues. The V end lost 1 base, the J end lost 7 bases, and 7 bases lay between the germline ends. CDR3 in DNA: TGTGCCAGCAGCTTAGGAACAGCTGAAAAACTGTTTTTT. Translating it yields CASSLGTAEKLFF.

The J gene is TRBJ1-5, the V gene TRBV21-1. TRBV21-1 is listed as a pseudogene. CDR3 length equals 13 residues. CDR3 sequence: CASSKKDGQPQHF. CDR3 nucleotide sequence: TGTGCCAGCAGCAAGAAGGATGGGCAGCCCCAGCATTTT.